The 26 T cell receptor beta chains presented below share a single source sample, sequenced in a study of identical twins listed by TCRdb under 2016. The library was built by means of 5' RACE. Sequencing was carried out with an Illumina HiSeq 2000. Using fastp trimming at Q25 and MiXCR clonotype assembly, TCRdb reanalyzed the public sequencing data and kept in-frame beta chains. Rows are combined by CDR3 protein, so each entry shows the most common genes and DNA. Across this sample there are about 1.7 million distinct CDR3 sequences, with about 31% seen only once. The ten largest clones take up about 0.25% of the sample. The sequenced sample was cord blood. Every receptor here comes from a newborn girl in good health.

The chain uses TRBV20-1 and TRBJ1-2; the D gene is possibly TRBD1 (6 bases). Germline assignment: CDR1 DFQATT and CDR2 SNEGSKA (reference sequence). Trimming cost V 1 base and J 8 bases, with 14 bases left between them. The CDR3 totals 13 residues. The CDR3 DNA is TGCAGTGCTAGAGTTCGGGGGGCGCAGGGCTACACCTTC. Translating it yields CSARVRGAQGYTF.

The chain's CDR3 is CASSEAGSANYGYTF. In DNA form, the CDR3 reads TGTGCCAGCAGTGAAGCAGGCAGCGCTAACTATGGCTACACCTTC. The chain recombines TRBV6-1 with TRBJ1-2; D remains ambiguous. The CDR3 contains 15 residues. The germline CDR1 and CDR2 sequences are MNHNS and SASEGT. Trimming pared 0 bases from V and 0 bases from J, leaving 8 bases between.

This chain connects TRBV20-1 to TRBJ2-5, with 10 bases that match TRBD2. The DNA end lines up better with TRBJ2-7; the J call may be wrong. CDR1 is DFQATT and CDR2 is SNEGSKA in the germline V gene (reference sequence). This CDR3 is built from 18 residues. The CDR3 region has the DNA TGCAGTGCTTGGCTGACCGGGACTAGCGTGATAGAGTCCTACGAGCAGTACTTC. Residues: CSAWLTGTSVIESYEQYF.

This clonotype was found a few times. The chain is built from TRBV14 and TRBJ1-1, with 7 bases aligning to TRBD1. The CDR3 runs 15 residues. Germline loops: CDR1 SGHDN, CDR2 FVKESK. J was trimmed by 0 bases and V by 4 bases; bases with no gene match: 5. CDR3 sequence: CASSPGQVMNTEAFF. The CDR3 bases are TGTGCCAGCAGCCCCGGACAGGTTATGAACACTGAAGCTTTCTTT.

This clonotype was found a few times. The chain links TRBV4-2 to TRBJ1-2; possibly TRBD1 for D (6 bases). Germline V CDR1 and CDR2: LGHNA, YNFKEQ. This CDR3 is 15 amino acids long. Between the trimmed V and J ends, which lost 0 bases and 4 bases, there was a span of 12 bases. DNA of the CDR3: TGTGCCAGCAGCCAAGAGGGGGGGCTCGGCTATGGCTACACCTTC. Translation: CASSQEGGLGYGYTF.

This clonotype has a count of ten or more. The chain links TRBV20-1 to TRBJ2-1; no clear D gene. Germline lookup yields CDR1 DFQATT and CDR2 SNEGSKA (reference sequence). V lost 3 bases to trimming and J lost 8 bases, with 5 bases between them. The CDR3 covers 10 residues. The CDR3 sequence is CSASGDEQFF. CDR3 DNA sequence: TGCAGTGCTAGCGGTGATGAGCAGTTCTTC.

Here the CDR3 DNA reads TGTGCCAGCAGACCCGGACAGGGGAGTGAAGCTTTCTTT. Protein product: CASRPGQGSEAFF. The V call is TRBV3-1, the J call TRBJ1-1; 9 nucleotides line up with TRBD1. With 6 bases clipped from V and 7 bases from J, the junction kept 6 bases outside the gene matches. Germline CDR1 LGHDT, CDR2 YNNKEL (reference sequence). The CDR3 has 13 amino acids.

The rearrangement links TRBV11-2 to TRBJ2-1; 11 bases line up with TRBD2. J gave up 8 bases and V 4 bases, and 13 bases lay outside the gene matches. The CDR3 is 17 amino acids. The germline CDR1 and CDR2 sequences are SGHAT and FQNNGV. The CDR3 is CASSSIAGGPVRHEQFF. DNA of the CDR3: TGTGCCAGCAGCTCCATAGCGGGGGGGCCGGTGCGGCATGAGCAGTTCTTC.

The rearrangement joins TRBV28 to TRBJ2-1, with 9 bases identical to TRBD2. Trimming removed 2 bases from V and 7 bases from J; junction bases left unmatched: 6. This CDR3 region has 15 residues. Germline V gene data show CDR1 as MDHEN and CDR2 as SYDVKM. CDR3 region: CASSLTAGGQNEQFF. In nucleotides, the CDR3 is TGTGCCAGCAGTTTAACGGCGGGAGGGCAGAATGAGCAGTTCTTC. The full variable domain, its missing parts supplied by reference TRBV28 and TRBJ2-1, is DVKVTQSSRYLVKRTGEKVFLECVQDMDHENMFWYRQDPGLGLRLIYFSYDVKMKEKGDIPEGYSVSREKKERFSLILESASTNQTSMYLCASSLTAGGQNEQFFGPGTRLTVL.

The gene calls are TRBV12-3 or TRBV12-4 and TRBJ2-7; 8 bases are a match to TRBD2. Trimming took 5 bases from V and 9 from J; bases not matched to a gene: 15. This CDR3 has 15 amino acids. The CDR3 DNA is TGTGCCAGCAGTCCAACCGGGACTAGTTACAATGGGCAGTACTTC. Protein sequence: CASSPTGTSYNGQYF.

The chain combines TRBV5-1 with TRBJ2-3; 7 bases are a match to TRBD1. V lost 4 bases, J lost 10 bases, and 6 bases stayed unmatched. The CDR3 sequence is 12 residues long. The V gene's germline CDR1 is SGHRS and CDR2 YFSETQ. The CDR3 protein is CASSLRDRAQYF. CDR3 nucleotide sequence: TGCGCCAGCAGCCTCCGGGACAGAGCGCAGTATTTT.

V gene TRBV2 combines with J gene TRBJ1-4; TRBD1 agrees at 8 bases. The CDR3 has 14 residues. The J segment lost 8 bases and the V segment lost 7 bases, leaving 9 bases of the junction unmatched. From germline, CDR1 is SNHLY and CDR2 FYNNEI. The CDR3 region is CASTGQGAREKLFF. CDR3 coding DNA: TGTGCCAGCACCGGTCAGGGGGCACGGGAAAAACTGTTTTTT.

The CDR3: CAISTGTSGRTDTQYF. In DNA, the CDR3 is TGTGCCATCAGCACCGGGACTAGCGGCCGCACAGATACGCAGTATTTT. This chain joins TRBV10-3 and TRBJ2-3; 11 nucleotides align to TRBD2. There are 16 residues in the CDR3. CDR1 and CDR2 from the germline V gene are ENHRY and SYGVKD. J lost 1 base, V lost 6 bases, and 6 bases had no gene match.

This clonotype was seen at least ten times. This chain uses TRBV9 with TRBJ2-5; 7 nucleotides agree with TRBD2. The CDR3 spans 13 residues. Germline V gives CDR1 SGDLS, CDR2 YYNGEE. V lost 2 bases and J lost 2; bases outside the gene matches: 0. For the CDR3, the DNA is TGTGCCAGCAGCGTTAGCGGGCAAGAGACCCAGTACTTC. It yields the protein CASSVSGQETQYF.

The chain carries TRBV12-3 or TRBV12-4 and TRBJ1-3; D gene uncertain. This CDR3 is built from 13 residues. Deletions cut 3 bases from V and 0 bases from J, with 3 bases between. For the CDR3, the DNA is TGTGCCAGCAGTTTCCACTCTGGAAACACCATATATTTT. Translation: CASSFHSGNTIYF.

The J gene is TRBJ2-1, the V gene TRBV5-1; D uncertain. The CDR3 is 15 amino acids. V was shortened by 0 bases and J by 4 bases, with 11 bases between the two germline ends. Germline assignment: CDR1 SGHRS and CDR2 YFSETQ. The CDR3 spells CASSLGRADYNEQFF. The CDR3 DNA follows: TGCGCCAGCAGCTTGGGTCGGGCGGATTACAATGAGCAGTTCTTC. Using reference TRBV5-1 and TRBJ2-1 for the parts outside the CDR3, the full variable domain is KAGVTQTPRYLIKTRGQQVTLSCSPISGHRSVSWYQQTPGQGLQFLFEYFSETQRNKGNFPGRFSGRQFSNSRSEMNVSTLELGDSALYLCASSLGRADYNEQFFGPGTRLTVL.

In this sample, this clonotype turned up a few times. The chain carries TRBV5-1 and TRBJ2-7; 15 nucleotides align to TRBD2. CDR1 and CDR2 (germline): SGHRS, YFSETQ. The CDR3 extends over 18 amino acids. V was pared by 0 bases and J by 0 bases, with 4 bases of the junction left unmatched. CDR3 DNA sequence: TGCGCCAGCAGCTTGGCCGGGACTAGCGGGGGGAACTCCTACGAGCAGTACTTC. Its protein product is CASSLAGTSGGNSYEQYF.

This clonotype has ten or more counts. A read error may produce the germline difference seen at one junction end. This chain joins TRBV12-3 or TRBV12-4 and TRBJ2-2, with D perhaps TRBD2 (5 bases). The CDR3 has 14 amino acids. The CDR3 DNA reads TGCGCCAGCAGCCCTCGGACTAACACCGGGGAGCTGTTTTTT. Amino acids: CASSPRTNTGELFF.

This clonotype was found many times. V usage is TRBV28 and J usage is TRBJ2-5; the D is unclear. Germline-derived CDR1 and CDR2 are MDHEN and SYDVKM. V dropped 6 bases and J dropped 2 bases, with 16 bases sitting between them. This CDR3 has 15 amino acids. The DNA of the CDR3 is TGTGCCAGCAGGCCCTCGAGGTCCCTACAAGAGACCCAGTACTTC. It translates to CASRPSRSLQETQYF. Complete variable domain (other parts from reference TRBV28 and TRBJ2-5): DVKVTQSSRYLVKRTGEKVFLECVQDMDHENMFWYRQDPGLGLRLIYFSYDVKMKEKGDIPEGYSVSREKKERFSLILESASTNQTSMYLCASRPSRSLQETQYFGPGTRLLVL.

The CDR3: CASRPLWVSLHLGRNSPLHF. CDR3 nucleotide sequence: TGTGCCAGCAGGCCTCTATGGGTGTCCCTCCACTTGGGAAGAAATTCACCCCTCCACTTT. The V and J genes are TRBV6-1 and TRBJ1-6; D ambiguous. The CDR3 spans 20 residues. Germline V CDR1 and CDR2: MNHNS, SASEGT. V lost 6 bases to trimming and J lost 7 bases, with 31 bases between them.

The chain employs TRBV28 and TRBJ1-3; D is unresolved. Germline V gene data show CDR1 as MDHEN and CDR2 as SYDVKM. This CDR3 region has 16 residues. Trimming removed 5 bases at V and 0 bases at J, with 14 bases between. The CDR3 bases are TGTGCCAGCAGTAGCATACAGTTTTCCTCTGGAAACACCATATATTTT. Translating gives CASSSIQFSSGNTIYF.

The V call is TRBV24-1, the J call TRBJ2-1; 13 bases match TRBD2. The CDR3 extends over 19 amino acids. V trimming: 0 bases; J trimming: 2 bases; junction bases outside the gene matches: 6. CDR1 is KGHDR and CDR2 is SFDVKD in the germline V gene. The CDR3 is CATSDLPTSGGAPYNEQFF. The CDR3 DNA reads TGTGCCACCAGTGATTTGCCCACTAGCGGGGGGGCCCCCTACAATGAGCAGTTCTTC.

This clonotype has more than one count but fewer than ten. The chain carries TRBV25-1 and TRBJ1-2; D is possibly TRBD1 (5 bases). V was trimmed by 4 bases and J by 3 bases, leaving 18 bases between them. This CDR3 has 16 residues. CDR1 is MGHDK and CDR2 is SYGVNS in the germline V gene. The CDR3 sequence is CASSGDTGTDYYGYTF. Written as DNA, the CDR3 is TGTGCCAGCAGTGGAGACACCGGGACGGACTACTATGGCTACACCTTC.

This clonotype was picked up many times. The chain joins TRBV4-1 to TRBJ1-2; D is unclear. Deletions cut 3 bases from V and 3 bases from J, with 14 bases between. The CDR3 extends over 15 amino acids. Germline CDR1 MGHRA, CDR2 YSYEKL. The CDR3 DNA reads TGCGCCAGCAGCCACCAGGCAGGACTGTACTATGGCTACACCTTC. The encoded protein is CASSHQAGLYYGYTF.

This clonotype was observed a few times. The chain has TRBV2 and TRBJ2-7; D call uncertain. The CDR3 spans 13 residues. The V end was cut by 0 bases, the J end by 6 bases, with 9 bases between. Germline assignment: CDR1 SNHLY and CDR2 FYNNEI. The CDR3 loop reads CASSEALLVEQYF. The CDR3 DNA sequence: TGTGCCAGCAGTGAAGCGCTTTTGGTCGAGCAGTACTTC.

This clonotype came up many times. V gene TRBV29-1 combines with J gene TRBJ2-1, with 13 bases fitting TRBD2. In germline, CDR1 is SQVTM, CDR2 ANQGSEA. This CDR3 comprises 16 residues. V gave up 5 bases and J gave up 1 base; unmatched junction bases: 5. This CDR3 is CSVRTSGSLSYNEQFF. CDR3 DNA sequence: TGCAGCGTTAGGACTAGCGGGAGTCTATCCTACAATGAGCAGTTCTTC.